A selection of T cell receptor beta chains follows, all from one sample in a study of T cells in lung cancer brain metastases. Sequencing used immunoSEQ multiplex PCR; TCRdb keeps in-frame clones, though not all of them. The data show about 5,600 clones, 84% seen once. Material for sequencing was tumor tissue from a brain metastasis. These receptors were obtained from a man aged 45-60 years with non-small cell lung cancer that had spread to the brain. Both conserved end residues are part of each CDR3. The order of the fields is clone size, D gene, V gene, J gene, CDR3 DNA, CDR3 protein. A D gene is named only where the DNA matches it firmly. Clone size, where shown, is once, few, many, or a class for clones that have expanded.

clone_size: .; d_call: .; v_call: TRBV27; j_call: TRBJ1-2; cdr3_nt: TGTGCCAGCAGTTTATCTGGGGGGCGTTCCGCAGGCTACACCTTC; cdr3_aa: CASSLSGGRSAGYTF
clone_size: .; d_call: .; v_call: TRBV19; j_call: TRBJ1-1; cdr3_nt: TGTGCCAGTATAAACCCCGGAGGGGAGGCTGAAGCTTTCTTT; cdr3_aa: CASINPGGEAEAFF
clone_size: .; d_call: .; v_call: TRBV5-1; j_call: TRBJ2-5; cdr3_nt: TGCGCCAGCAGCTTCCAAGGTGGAGGCTCGGAGACCCAGTACTTC; cdr3_aa: CASSFQGGGSETQYF
clone_size: .; d_call: .; v_call: TRBV10-3; j_call: TRBJ2-5; cdr3_nt: TGTGCCATCAGTGAGTCTCAAGAGACCCAGTACTTC; cdr3_aa: CAISESQETQYF
clone_size: .; d_call: .; v_call: TRBV2; j_call: TRBJ1-2; cdr3_nt: TGTGCCAGCAGTGAAGGAGGAGGCTATGGCTACACCTTC; cdr3_aa: CASSEGGGYGYTF
clone_size: .; d_call: .; v_call: TRBV18; j_call: TRBJ2-3; cdr3_nt: TGTGCCAGCTCACCAATGTTTGATGTCGCAGATACGCAGTATTTT; cdr3_aa: CASSPMFDVADTQYF
clone_size: once; d_call: TRBD1; v_call: TRBV10-1; j_call: TRBJ2-3; cdr3_nt: TGCGCCAGCAGTGAGTCTGGGACAGGGACAGATACGCAGTATTTT; cdr3_aa: CASSESGTGTDTQYF
clone_size: .; d_call: .; v_call: TRBV5-1; j_call: TRBJ1-4; cdr3_nt: TGCGCCAGCAGCCCCGGACGGGGCCCTAATGAAAAACTGTTTTTT; cdr3_aa: CASSPGRGPNEKLFF
clone_size: few; d_call: .; v_call: TRBV30; j_call: TRBJ1-5; cdr3_nt: TGTGCCTGGAACGAGGGGCAGATCAATCAGCCCCAGCATTTT; cdr3_aa: CAWNEGQINQPQHF
clone_size: .; d_call: .; v_call: TRBV5-4; j_call: TRBJ1-2; cdr3_nt: TGTGCCAGCAGCTTACCACAGACCTATGGCTACACCTTC; cdr3_aa: CASSLPQTYGYTF
clone_size: .; d_call: .; v_call: TRBV25-1; j_call: TRBJ1-1; cdr3_nt: TGTGCCAGCAGTGAATATGGGCAGGGTAAATGGGGCACTGAAGCTTTCTTT; cdr3_aa: CASSEYGQGKWGTEAFF
clone_size: .; d_call: TRBD1; v_call: TRBV27; j_call: TRBJ1-1; cdr3_nt: TGTGCCAGCAGTTCGGAGGGGGCAGGGGACACTGAAGCTTTCTTT; cdr3_aa: CASSSEGAGDTEAFF
clone_size: .; d_call: .; v_call: TRBV4-2; j_call: TRBJ2-7; cdr3_nt: TGTGCCAGCAGCCAAGCGGCACTAGGGGTCTACGAGCAGTACTTC; cdr3_aa: CASSQAALGVYEQYF
clone_size: .; d_call: .; v_call: TRBV15; j_call: TRBJ2-4; cdr3_nt: TGTGCCACCAGCAGAAATCGGGTTGGGAACATTCAGTACTTC; cdr3_aa: CATSRNRVGNIQYF
clone_size: .; d_call: .; v_call: TRBV30; j_call: TRBJ1-5; cdr3_nt: TGTGCCTGGAGTGTACCCGCCAGGGCTGGCAATCAGCCCCAGCATTTT; cdr3_aa: CAWSVPARAGNQPQHF
clone_size: .; d_call: .; v_call: TRBV30; j_call: TRBJ1-3; cdr3_nt: TGTGCCTGGAGTGTTGGTTCTGGAAACACCATATATTTT; cdr3_aa: CAWSVGSGNTIYF
clone_size: .; d_call: .; v_call: TRBV6-1; j_call: TRBJ2-7; cdr3_nt: TGTGCCAGTAACTGGGGGGCTGGGTCCTACGAGCAGTACTTC; cdr3_aa: CASNWGAGSYEQYF
clone_size: .; d_call: .; v_call: TRBV4-2; j_call: TRBJ2-7; cdr3_nt: TGTGCCAGCAGCCCGAGAGGGGGAGGGGGCTACGAGCAGTACTTC; cdr3_aa: CASSPRGGGGYEQYF
clone_size: .; d_call: .; v_call: TRBV12-2; j_call: TRBJ2-3; cdr3_nt: TGTGCAAGTCGTCCCAAGCGGTACCCCGATACGCAGTATTTT; cdr3_aa: CASRPKRYPDTQYF
clone_size: .; d_call: .; v_call: TRBV9; j_call: TRBJ1-5; cdr3_nt: TGTGCCAGCAGCGTTTCCCTTTCTCAGCCCCAGCATTTT; cdr3_aa: CASSVSLSQPQHF
clone_size: .; d_call: .; v_call: TRBV29-1; j_call: TRBJ1-1; cdr3_nt: TGCAGCGTTGAAGAATACAGGGTAGGGGCTTTCTTT; cdr3_aa: CSVEEYRVGAFF
clone_size: once; d_call: .; v_call: TRBV19; j_call: TRBJ2-1; cdr3_nt: TGTGCCAGTAGTATGCGATCGTGGGCCACCTACAATGAGCAGTTCTTC; cdr3_aa: CASSMRSWATYNEQFF
clone_size: .; d_call: TRBD1; v_call: TRBV10-1; j_call: TRBJ1-4; cdr3_nt: TGCGCCAGCAGTCCGGGACAGGGTGGGTCGGCGGTCGGTGAAAAACTGTTTTTT; cdr3_aa: CASSPGQGGSAVGEKLFF
clone_size: .; d_call: .; v_call: TRBV4-2; j_call: TRBJ1-5; cdr3_nt: TGTGCCAGCAGCCAAGATCTGGGGAGGGCCCAGCCCCAGCATTTT; cdr3_aa: CASSQDLGRAQPQHF
clone_size: few; d_call: .; v_call: TRBV6-5; j_call: TRBJ1-6; cdr3_nt: TGTGCCAGCAGTTACTCCACCGACAGCTTTAATTCACCCCTCCACTTT; cdr3_aa: CASSYSTDSFNSPLHF
clone_size: large; d_call: .; v_call: TRBV28; j_call: TRBJ1-6; cdr3_nt: TGTGCCAGCAGTTCCCTCCGGGGAGCCCTCCACTTT; cdr3_aa: CASSSLRGALHF
clone_size: .; d_call: TRBD1; v_call: TRBV4-1; j_call: TRBJ2-7; cdr3_nt: TGCGCCAGCAGCCAAGGACTATTATCCAGGACAGGGGATCGCGAGCAGTACTTC; cdr3_aa: CASSQGLLSRTGDREQYF
clone_size: once; d_call: TRBD1; v_call: TRBV6-6; j_call: TRBJ2-2; cdr3_nt: TGTGCCAGCAGTCCCGGACAGGGCACCGGGGAGCTGTTTTTT; cdr3_aa: CASSPGQGTGELFF